The text below deals with one TCR beta chain. No antigen is known for it. This specimen belongs to a study of cytomegalovirus exposure and HLA in healthy donors. In the PCR, 60 Vbeta and 13 Jbeta primers were used. Data came from immunoSEQ multiplex PCR; TCRdb stores just in-frame clones and leaves some out. The profile covers over 150,000 clones, with 76% appearing a single time and 1.2% to 1.5% taken by the ten largest. Healthy people donating bone marrow made up the donors. Study outcomes and limitations: Presence/absence analyses supposed approximately even sequencing depth among donors. The authors listed over 150 TCR beta chains as cytomegalovirus-associated. Rarity marked most TCR sequences, yet some public TCRs occurred in many donors.

Source material: PBMCs. The clonotype originates from a man in his sixties in good health and CMV-seronegative.

CDR3 sequence: CASSLWNGGEETQYF. In DNA, the CDR3 is TGTGCCAGCAGCTTATGGAACGGGGGGGAAGAGACCCAGTACTTC. The chain uses TRBV7-9 and TRBJ2-5; TRBD2 agrees at 8 bases. J was trimmed by 3 bases and V by 2 bases; bases with no gene match: 5. The CDR3 is 15 amino acids. Germline CDR1 and CDR2: SEHNR and FQNEAQ (reference sequence).